One and the same sample provided the 10 T cell receptor beta chains below, sequenced in a study of blood T cell repertoires in COVID-19. Using immunoSEQ multiplex PCR, the repertoire was profiled, and TCRdb retains in-frame clones only, with some absent. The table includes about 62,000 clones, roughly nine tenths detected once. The sequenced sample was peripheral blood. These receptor sequences come from a woman aged 60-75 years with COVID-19, enrolled during active disease.

The chain combines TRBV5-1 with TRBJ2-1; 12 bases are shared with TRBD1. V shed 1 base, J shed 7 bases, and the junction held 9 bases outside the gene matches. The CDR3 runs 17 residues. In germline, CDR1 is SGHRS, CDR2 YFSETQ. CDR3 region: CASSLFLGQGARNEQFF. The CDR3 bases are TGCGCCAGCAGCTTGTTTTTGGGACAGGGGGCGCGAAATGAGCAGTTCTTC.

This clone was recorded once. The chain combines TRBV25-1 with TRBJ2-4, with 7 bases matching TRBD2. Germline V gives CDR1 MGHDK, CDR2 SYGVNS. J lost 1 base, V lost 6 bases, and 12 bases had no gene match. The CDR3 sequence is 17 residues long. In DNA, the CDR3 is TGTGCCAGCAGCCCAAAGGGAGGGGCGTTGGCCAAAAACATTCAGTACTTC. It codes for CASSPKGGALAKNIQYF.

The rearrangement joins TRBV11-2 to TRBJ2-7, with TRBD2 as a possible D gene (6 bases). The V end was cut by 0 bases, the J end by 3 bases, with 21 bases between. The CDR3 length is 18 residues. CDR1 is SGHAT, CDR2 FQNNGV, per germline. The CDR3 DNA reads as TGTGCCAGCAGCTTAGAGCGGGGCCAGGCGTCATGGGTCTACGAGCAGTACTTC. Translation gives CASSLERGQASWVYEQYF. The whole variable domain, filled in from reference TRBV11-2 and TRBJ2-7, reads EAGVAQSPRYKIIEKRQSVAFWCNPISGHATLYWYQQILGQGPKLLIQFQNNGVVDDSQLPKDRFSAERLKGVDSTLKIQPAKLEDSAVYLCASSLERGQASWVYEQYFGPGTRLTVT.

This chain connects TRBV6-5 to TRBJ2-3; 11 nucleotides line up with TRBD2. The length of the CDR3 is 14 residues. CDR1 MNHEY and CDR2 SVGAGI come from the germline V gene. With 7 bases clipped from V and 4 bases from J, the junction kept 4 bases outside the gene matches. The CDR3 sequence is CASKVLAGADTQYF. CDR3 coding DNA: TGTGCCAGCAAAGTACTAGCGGGAGCAGATACGCAGTATTTT.

V is TRBV7-2 and J is TRBJ1-3, with 11 positions matching TRBD1. V dropped 1 base and J dropped 8; count of bases not matched to a gene: 4. The CDR3 contains 15 residues. Germline V gene sequence: CDR1 SGHTA, CDR2 FQGNSA. The CDR3 sequence is CASSLDRTGGDTIYF. The CDR3 DNA is TGTGCCAGCAGCTTAGACAGGACAGGGGGCGACACCATATATTTT.

This clone showed up just once. The chain has TRBV5-1 and TRBJ1-6, with TRBD1 as a possible D gene (5 bases). CDR1 is SGHRS, CDR2 YFSETQ, per germline. The CDR3 sequence is 15 residues long. With 1 base removed from V and 8 bases from J, the gap between germline ends came to 13 bases. CDR3 DNA sequence: TGCGCCAGCAGCTTGAGGCAGGGAGGAGATTCACCCCTCCACTTT. It translates to CASSLRQGGDSPLHF. The full variable domain, completed using reference TRBV5-1 and TRBJ1-6, is KAGVTQTPRYLIKTRGQQVTLSCSPISGHRSVSWYQQTPGQGLQFLFEYFSETQRNKGNFPGRFSGRQFSNSRSEMNVSTLELGDSALYLCASSLRQGGDSPLHFGNGTRLTVT.

This chain uses TRBV10-1 with TRBJ2-1, with D maybe TRBD2 (6 bases). The germline CDR1 and CDR2 sequences are WNHNN and SYGVQD (reference sequence). This CDR3 has 13 residues. V gave up 6 bases and J gave up 5 bases, with 11 bases separating them. The CDR3 region has the DNA TGCGCCAGCAGGGAAGGAGGGGACAATGAGCAGTTCTTC. Amino acids: CASREGGDNEQFF.

The table lists this clone with a count of one. The gene calls are TRBV19 and TRBJ2-1; 7 bases align to TRBD1. Germline assignment: CDR1 LNHDA and CDR2 SQIVND (reference sequence). The CDR3 sequence is 17 residues long. V gave up 3 bases and J gave up 1 base; unmatched junction bases: 9. CDR3 region: CASSISYRGGSYNEQFF. DNA for the CDR3: TGTGCCAGTAGTATCTCCTACAGGGGTGGGTCCTACAATGAGCAGTTCTTC.

This clone was counted a single time. The CDR3 bases are TGTGCCAGCAGTCCCACACCTAGCGGTCTAGCCTACGAGCAGTACTTC. Translated: CASSPTPSGLAYEQYF. The chain couples TRBV27 to TRBJ2-7; 7 nucleotides line up with TRBD2. CDR3 length: 16 residues. Germline V gene lookup returns CDR1 MNHEY and CDR2 SMNVEV (reference sequence). Trimming at V came to 5 bases and at J to 2 bases, leaving 12 bases not matched to a gene.

This clone was seen just once. The chain uses TRBV27 and TRBJ1-2, with D possibly being TRBD1 (6 bases). Germline-derived CDR1 and CDR2 are MNHEY and SMNVEV (reference sequence). V was cut by 3 bases and J by 5 bases, with 13 bases left in between. The CDR3 sequence is 14 residues long. The CDR3 DNA sequence: TGTGCCAGCAGTTTTTCAGGGGTGGGGTATGGCTACACCTTC. Translated: CASSFSGVGYGYTF.